A selection of T cell receptor beta chains follows, all from one sample in a study of T cells after yellow fever vaccination. TCRdb reprocessed the 5' RACE reads with MiXCR, giving one entry per CDR3 protein. The data show 180,000 or so distinct CDR3 sequences, 11% seen once. Sequencing used CD8+ T cells sorted from PBMCs, obtained 15 days after the yellow fever booster vaccination. Receptors originate from a man between 18 and 29 years old who received the YFV17D yellow fever vaccine. The CDR3 runs from the conserved cysteine through the conserved F or W. The D gene is left open where the match is weak. Rows may omit the clone size; those that give it use once, few, many or a size class.

size | J | V | D | CDR3 | DNA
- | TRBJ1-2 | TRBV12-3/TRBV12-4 | - | CASSLGGDGYTF | TGTGCCAGCAGTTTAGGGGGTGATGGCTACACCTTC
few | TRBJ2-2 | TRBV4-3 | - | CASSPRQAANTGELFF | TGCGCCAGCAGCCCGAGACAGGCTGCGAACACCGGGGAGCTGTTTTTT
- | TRBJ2-5 | TRBV11-2 | - | CASSLSFGAAETQYF | TGTGCCAGCAGCTTAAGTTTCGGGGCAGCAGAGACCCAGTACTTC
few | TRBJ2-2 | TRBV7-9 | - | CASSEVGTPNTGELFF | TGTGCCAGCAGCGAGGTGGGGACACCGAACACCGGGGAGCTGTTTTTT
- | TRBJ1-5 | TRBV24-1 | - | CATSDSYSNQPQHF | TGTGCCACCAGTGATTCGTATAGCAATCAGCCCCAGCATTTT
few | TRBJ2-7 | TRBV3-1 | TRBD1 | CASSQRDSSYEQYF | TGTGCCAGCAGCCAACGGGACAGCTCCTACGAGCAGTACTTC
many | TRBJ2-1 | TRBV27 | - | CASSRGSTINEQFF | TGTGCCAGCAGTCGAGGTAGCACGATCAATGAGCAGTTCTTC
few | TRBJ2-1 | TRBV4-2 | TRBD2 | CASSHGGGTYNEQFF | TGTGCCAGCAGCCACGGCGGGGGAACTTACAATGAGCAGTTCTTC
- | TRBJ2-1 | TRBV3-1 | - | CASSHTDGSYNEQFF | TGTGCCAGCAGCCATACGGACGGATCCTACAATGAGCAGTTCTTC
- | TRBJ2-2 | TRBV6-5 | TRBD1 | CASFPSGGTGNTGELFF | TGTGCCAGCTTCCCTTCAGGGGGGACAGGGAACACCGGGGAGCTGTTTTTT
- | TRBJ1-1 | TRBV5-6 | TRBD1 | CASSPGDRGETEAFF | TGTGCCAGCAGCCCGGGAGACAGGGGTGAAACTGAAGCTTTCTTT
- | TRBJ2-1 | TRBV7-3 | TRBD2 | CASSLGLAGDNEQFF | TGTGCCAGCAGCTTGGGACTAGCGGGTGACAATGAGCAGTTCTTC
- | TRBJ2-3 | TRBV11-2 | TRBD1 | CASSLVGQAGTDTQYF | TGTGCCAGCAGCTTAGTGGGACAGGCGGGCACAGATACGCAGTATTTT
many | TRBJ1-2 | TRBV9 | - | CASSVGPYGYTF | TGTGCCAGCAGCGTAGGCCCCTATGGCTACACCTTC
- | TRBJ2-1 | TRBV4-3 | TRBD1 | CASSPGTGSDNEQFF | TGCGCCAGCAGCCCCGGGACAGGGTCCGACAATGAGCAGTTCTTC
many | TRBJ2-1 | TRBV4-1 | - | CASSPSDSSYNEQFF | TGCGCCAGCAGCCCTAGCGACAGCTCCTACAATGAGCAGTTCTTC
many | TRBJ2-5 | TRBV29-1 | TRBD2 | CSGGGSQETQYF | TGCAGCGGGGGGGGGTCACAAGAGACCCAGTACTTC
few | TRBJ2-7 | TRBV7-2 | TRBD1 | CASSERQGSSYEQYF | TGTGCCAGCAGTGAACGACAGGGAAGCTCCTACGAGCAGTACTTC
many | TRBJ1-2 | TRBV7-2 | TRBD1 | CASSLVYGDSNF | TGTGCCAGCAGCTTAGTTTACGGGGACAGTAACTTC
- | TRBJ2-1 | TRBV9 | TRBD2 | CASSVVSSGGLYNEQFF | TGTGCCAGCAGCGTAGTGTCTAGCGGGGGCCTTTACAATGAGCAGTTCTTC
few | TRBJ2-4 | TRBV29-1 | - | CSVEGSLAKNIQYF | TGCAGCGTTGAAGGCTCATTAGCCAAAAACATTCAGTACTTC
few | TRBJ2-7 | TRBV5-4 | - | CASSSREAGILEQYF | TGTGCCAGCAGCTCTCGTGAGGCAGGGATCCTCGAGCAGTACTTC
- | TRBJ2-3 | TRBV4-3 | - | CASSRKGRSTDTQYF | TGCGCCAGCAGCCGGAAGGGGAGATCCACAGATACGCAGTATTTT
few | TRBJ1-5 | TRBV7-8 | - | CASSAGSYKAAQHF | TGTGCCAGCAGCGCCGGGTCCTATAAGGCAGCCCAGCATTTT
few | TRBJ2-7 | TRBV6-6 | TRBD1 | CASRDGTGGYEQYF | TGTGCCAGCAGGGACGGGACAGGGGGCTACGAGCAGTACTTC
few | TRBJ1-1 | TRBV7-9 | TRBD1 | CASSTPGGTGKIRGEAFF | TGTGCCAGCAGCACGCCAGGAGGGACAGGGAAGATACGAGGTGAAGCTTTCTTT
few | TRBJ2-4 | TRBV11-2 | - | CASSSMGGSANIQYF | TGTGCCAGCAGCTCCATGGGTGGCAGCGCGAACATTCAGTACTTC
- | TRBJ1-2 | TRBV29-1 | - | CSVEELLDGIGYGYTF | TGCAGCGTTGAAGAGCTGCTAGACGGAATAGGCTATGGCTACACCTTC
few | TRBJ1-5 | TRBV6-2/TRBV6-3 | - | CASSYGGGQPQHF | TGTGCCAGCAGTTATGGGGGGGGTCAGCCCCAGCATTTT
few | TRBJ1-4 | TRBV12-3/TRBV12-4 | TRBD1 | CASSYQGAGEKLFF | TGTGCCAGCAGTTATCAGGGGGCTGGTGAAAAACTGTTTTTT
many | TRBJ2-1 | TRBV2 | - | CASSDANEQFF | TGTGCCAGCAGTGATGCAAATGAGCAGTTCTTC
- | TRBJ1-1 | TRBV7-9 | - | CASSSREGGMNTEAFF | TGTGCCAGCAGCTCGAGGGAAGGCGGCATGAACACTGAAGCTTTCTTT